Below are 26 T cell receptor beta chains sequenced from a single sample in a study of shared clonotypes between healthy human individuals. Clones were read by immunoSEQ multiplex PCR, and TCRdb kept only the in-frame ones, dropping some. The sample lists about 2.4 million clones, approximately 94% occurring once. The sample consisted of naive CD4+ T cells from PBMCs. Subset of the sample: CD45RA+ positively selected. These receptors all come from a man aged 18 to 29 in good health. Some clones in this sample may be carry-over from other donors' samples.

The chain combines TRBV11-3 with TRBJ2-1; 11 bases align to TRBD2. Germline trimming cut 5 bases from V and 7 bases from J; bases unmatched to any gene: 7. Per germline, CDR1 SGHNT and CDR2 YENEEA. CDR3 length: 15 amino acids. In DNA, the CDR3 is TGTGCCAGCAGCCTCGGGACTAGCGGAGGGAATGAGCAGTTCTTC. The encoded protein is CASSLGTSGGNEQFF.

This sequence joins TRBV7-9 and TRBJ2-5, with TRBD1 matching over 7 bases. Matching the DNA end better, TRBJ2-7 makes the J call doubtful. Per germline, CDR1 SEHNR and CDR2 FQNEAQ (reference sequence). This CDR3 is built from 14 residues. The CDR3 DNA follows: TGTGCCAGCAGCTCCCGGGACAGCGCCTACGAGCAGTACTTC. Protein: CASSSRDSAYEQYF.

This clone was counted once. The V gene is TRBV4-1, the J gene TRBJ2-2; TRBD1 matches 8 bases. The CDR3 spans 15 residues. CDR1 is MGHRA, CDR2 YSYEKL, per germline. The J segment lost 4 bases and the V segment lost 6 bases, leaving 7 bases of the junction unmatched. Written as DNA, the CDR3 is TGCGCCAGCAGAATCTTGACAGGGGTCACCGGGGAGCTGTTTTTT. Amino acid sequence: CASRILTGVTGELFF.

The chain recombines TRBV6-6 with TRBJ1-1; D uncertain. This CDR3 has 11 residues. V lost 9 bases, J lost 1 base, and 6 bases lay in between. Germline lookup yields CDR1 MNHNY and CDR2 SVGAGI (reference sequence). Written as DNA, the CDR3 is TGTGCCAGTCTTAAGAACACTGAAGCTTTCTTT. As protein: CASLKNTEAFF.

This sequence joins TRBV7-2 and TRBJ2-1; D possibly corresponds to TRBD1 (6 bases). The CDR3 covers 13 residues. Trimming took 5 bases from V and 7 from J, leaving 12 bases between them. Germline V lookup: CDR1 SGHTA, CDR2 FQGNSA. The CDR3 region is CASSQGSWNEQFF. For the CDR3, the DNA is TGTGCCAGCAGCCAGGGGTCTTGGAATGAGCAGTTCTTC. Drawing the rest from reference TRBV7-2 and TRBJ2-1, the complete variable domain is GAGVSQSPSNKVTEKGKDVELRCDPISGHTALYWYRQSLGQGLEFLIYFQGNSAPDKSGLPSDRFSAERTGGSVSTLTIQRTQQEDSAVYLCASSQGSWNEQFFGPGTRLTVL.

The chain couples TRBV6-5 to TRBJ1-5; the D gene is possibly TRBD1 (5 bases). The V and J ends lost 6 bases and 7 bases respectively, with 13 bases between them. The CDR3 runs 13 residues. Germline CDR1 reads MNHEY; CDR2 reads SVGAGI. The CDR3 reads CASRPGIGQPQHF. The CDR3 coding sequence is TGTGCCAGCAGGCCAGGGATAGGACAGCCCCAGCATTTT.

About this clone: Since a much larger clone is just one base distant, this may be a read error. Other nucleotide sequences in the sample specify the same CDR3. This chain uses TRBV5-1 with TRBJ2-3; no firm D call. Germline loops: CDR1 SGHRS, CDR2 YFSETQ. The CDR3 runs 13 residues. The V end was cut by 0 bases, the J end by 2 bases, with 4 bases between. CDR3 region: CASSLGDTDTQYF. For the CDR3, the DNA is TGCGCCAGCAGCTTGGGGGACACAGATACGCAGTATTTT.

The chain has TRBV27 and TRBJ1-2; unclear D gene. V was clipped by 0 bases and J by 3 bases, with 8 bases between them. The CDR3 has 14 residues. The V gene's germline CDR1 is MNHEY and CDR2 SMNVEV (reference sequence). In DNA, the CDR3 is TGTGCCAGCAGTTTATCCCGGGTCCACTATGGCTACACCTTC. This gives the protein CASSLSRVHYGYTF.

The rearrangement uses TRBV30 and TRBJ2-7; TRBD1 matches at 7 bases. In germline, CDR1 is GTSNPN, CDR2 SVGIG (reference sequence). This CDR3 contains 13 residues. V lost 4 bases to trimming and J lost 2 bases; unmatched junction nucleotides: 5. In DNA, the CDR3 is TGTGCCTGGAATCTACAGGGGACCTACGAGCAGTACTTC. Amino acid sequence: CAWNLQGTYEQYF.

This clone was seen only once. The rearrangement uses TRBV6-5 and TRBJ2-5; weak D call: TRBD1 (6 bases). Germline CDR1 and CDR2: MNHEY and SVGAGI. The CDR3 has 13 amino acids. V lost 6 bases and J 11 bases, leaving 19 bases between the germline ends. In DNA form, the CDR3 reads TGTGCCAGCAGCCCCCCCGGACAGTTAGGGCAGTACTTC. Protein sequence: CASSPPGQLGQYF.

This chain links TRBV15 with TRBJ2-7; 9 positions agree with TRBD2. In germline, CDR1 is LNHNV, CDR2 YYDKDF (reference sequence). The J segment lost 0 bases and the V segment lost 1 base, leaving 7 bases of the junction unmatched. The CDR3 runs to 17 residues. CDR3 coding DNA: TGTGCCACCAGCAGAGGGTGGGGGCGGGAGGGCTCCTACGAGCAGTACTTC. It translates to CATSRGWGREGSYEQYF.

The chain combines TRBV7-6 with TRBJ2-1; D not resolved. The CDR3 consists of 16 residues. Trimming cost V 2 bases and J 5 bases, with 16 bases left between them. Per germline, CDR1 SGHVS and CDR2 FNYEAQ. The CDR3 reads CASSLLGLSGDNEQFF. The CDR3 coding sequence is TGTGCCAGCAGCTTACTTGGTCTGAGTGGCGACAATGAGCAGTTCTTC. The complete variable domain, with remaining parts taken from reference TRBV7-6 and TRBJ2-1, reads GAGVSQSPRYKVTKRGQDVALRCDPISGHVSLYWYRQALGQGPEFLTYFNYEAQQDKSGLPNDRFSAERPEGSISTLTIQRTEQRDSAMYRCASSLLGLSGDNEQFFGPGTRLTVL.

Worth noting for this clone: Other DNA sequences in the same sample also yield this CDR3. The rearrangement joins TRBV5-1 to TRBJ2-5; perhaps TRBD1 as D (5 bases). Germline assignment: CDR1 SGHRS and CDR2 YFSETQ. With 2 bases removed from V and 0 bases from J, the gap between germline ends came to 8 bases. The CDR3 runs to 14 residues. CDR3 sequence: CASSLMTDQETQYF. CDR3 nucleotides: TGCGCCAGCAGCTTAATGACAGACCAAGAGACCCAGTACTTC. The whole variable domain, remainder taken from reference TRBV5-1 and TRBJ2-5, is KAGVTQTPRYLIKTRGQQVTLSCSPISGHRSVSWYQQTPGQGLQFLFEYFSETQRNKGNFPGRFSGRQFSNSRSEMNVSTLELGDSALYLCASSLMTDQETQYFGPGTRLLVL.

The chain recombines TRBV7-7 with TRBJ2-5; the D call may be TRBD1 or TRBD2 (5 bases each). The CDR3 is 15 residues long. V lost 8 bases, J lost 2 bases, and 18 bases lay in between. In germline, CDR1 is SSHAT, CDR2 FNYEAQ (reference sequence). CDR3: CASGSGAVLQETQYF. For the CDR3, the DNA is TGTGCCAGCGGTTCCGGGGCGGTACTACAAGAGACCCAGTACTTC. The full variable domain, with the rest looked up from reference TRBV7-7 and TRBJ2-5, is GAGVSQSPRYKVTKRGQDVTLRCDPISSHATLYWYQQALGQGPEFLTYFNYEAQPDKSGLPSDRFSAERPEGSISTLTIQRTEQRDSAMYRCASGSGAVLQETQYFGPGTRLLVL.

The chain uses TRBV5-4 and TRBJ2-5; D is perhaps TRBD2 (6 bases). The DNA end is more similar to TRBJ2-7, so the J call may be wrong. The germline V gene has CDR1 SGHNT and CDR2 YYREEE (reference sequence). This CDR3 contains 12 residues. Here the CDR3 reads CASSLGGSEQYF. In nucleotides, the CDR3 is TGTGCCAGCAGCCTTGGGGGGTCCGAGCAGTACTTC.

The J gene is TRBJ2-1, the V gene TRBV6-1; D tentatively fits TRBD1 or TRBD2 (6 bases each). V gave up 2 bases and J gave up 5 bases, with 16 bases separating them. Germline CDR1 and CDR2: MNHNS and SASEGT. The CDR3 extends over 16 amino acids. The DNA for the CDR3 is TGTGCCAGCAGTGAATTGGGAAGGGGGGCCGACAATGAGCAGTTCTTC. Protein sequence: CASSELGRGADNEQFF.

The chain carries TRBV5-1 and TRBJ1-4; 7 nucleotides agree with TRBD1. J lost 8 bases, V lost 4 bases, and 8 bases had no gene match. The CDR3 is made up of 14 amino acids. Germline assignment: CDR1 SGHRS and CDR2 YFSETQ. The CDR3 here is CASSTDRPGEKLFF. In DNA form, the CDR3 reads TGCGCCAGCAGCACGGACAGGCCAGGGGAAAAACTGTTTTTT.

The rearrangement uses TRBV2 and TRBJ2-7; D is undetermined. This CDR3 is built from 12 residues. Germline CDR1 reads SNHLY; CDR2 reads FYNNEI. The V gene lost 2 bases and the J gene lost 4 bases, with 6 bases spanning the gap. For the CDR3, the DNA is TGTGCCAGCAGTGAAAACTATTACGAGCAGTACTTC. It encodes CASSENYYEQYF.

The J gene is TRBJ2-1, the V gene TRBV4-1; no clear D. The germline gives CDR1 MGHRA, CDR2 YSYEKL. Trimming shortened V by 6 bases and J by 5 bases, and 17 bases separated the two germline ends. This CDR3 comprises 15 residues. The CDR3 nucleotides read TGCGCCAGCAGATACAGCCCCCTATTAGACAATGAGCAGTTCTTC. Amino acids: CASRYSPLLDNEQFF.

This clone came up a few times. The same CDR3 also results from other DNA sequences found in this sample. The V call is TRBV5-1, the J call TRBJ2-2, with unresolved D. CDR3 size: 13 residues. Deletions cut 4 bases from V and 1 base from J, with 5 bases between. The V gene's germline CDR1 is SGHRS and CDR2 YFSETQ. CDR3 nucleotides: TGCGCCAGCAGCCCTGAGAACACCGGGGAGCTGTTTTTT. Translated, it gives CASSPENTGELFF.

The V gene is TRBV28, the J gene TRBJ2-3; D is unclear. Deletions cut 3 bases from V and 6 bases from J, with 16 bases between. This CDR3 is 15 amino acids long. The germline V gene encodes CDR1 MDHEN and CDR2 SYDVKM. DNA for the CDR3: TGTGCCAGCAGTTTTGCCCCCGGATGGTCGGATACGCAGTATTTT. Its protein is CASSFAPGWSDTQYF.

The chain has TRBV28 and TRBJ2-7; TRBD1 agrees at 10 bases. The J segment lost 5 bases and the V segment lost 6 bases, leaving 13 bases of the junction unmatched. The CDR3 is 16 residues long. Germline V gene sequence: CDR1 MDHEN, CDR2 SYDVKM. The CDR3 coding sequence is TGTGCCAGCAGAAACCCTCCCGGGACAGGGGAGGACGAGCAGTACTTC. This translates into CASRNPPGTGEDEQYF.

V usage is TRBV19 and J usage is TRBJ1-4, with D tentatively TRBD1 (5 bases). Trimming took 6 bases from V and 5 from J, leaving 16 bases between them. The CDR3 consists of 15 residues. Per the germline V gene, CDR1 is LNHDA and CDR2 is SQIVND (reference sequence). CDR3 in amino acids: CASRSVGTPNEKLFF. The CDR3 DNA is TGTGCCAGTAGATCCGTCGGGACCCCCAATGAAAAACTGTTTTTT.

The rearrangement links TRBV6-6 to TRBJ2-3, with D unresolved. V dropped 0 bases and J dropped 0 bases, with 10 bases sitting between them. This CDR3 spans 16 amino acids. Germline V gene data show CDR1 as MNHNY and CDR2 as SVGAGI (reference sequence). The CDR3 here is CASSYSLQSSTDTQYF. The CDR3 DNA follows: TGTGCCAGCAGTTACTCCTTACAGAGTAGCACAGATACGCAGTATTTT.

V gene TRBV7-2 combines with J gene TRBJ2-7, with D uncertain. The CDR3 totals 12 residues. Germline V lookup: CDR1 SGHTA, CDR2 FQGNSA. Trimming removed 4 bases at V and 4 bases at J, with 8 bases between. The CDR3 DNA is TGTGCCAGCAGCTCGCGAGTGTACGAGCAGTACTTC. It is translated as CASSSRVYEQYF.

A note on this clone: Because it lacks the conserved phenylalanine or tryptophan at the end, this CDR3 is likely a read error. The CDR3 DNA sequence: TGTGCCAGCACCGCCGGGGGCGGCCTTGGCTACACCTCC. Encoded protein: CASTAGGGLGYTS. The rearrangement uses TRBV28 and TRBJ1-2; the D gene is possibly TRBD1 (6 bases). V lost 7 bases and J lost 7, with 16 bases in between. CDR1 and CDR2 from the germline V gene are MDHEN and SYDVKM. CDR3 length equals 13 residues.